The clone carrying this T cell receptor beta chain has just one count. Its matching antigen is unknown. V was trimmed by 1 base and J by 3 bases, leaving 7 bases between them. The CDR3 loop spans 12 amino acids. Germline V gene lookup returns CDR1 DFQATT and CDR2 SNEGSKA (reference sequence). The data were obtained in a study of blood T cells in healthy people across ages. Study-level background: Template switching recovered approximately one barcoded beta molecule for every two T cells. Whole-study findings and limits: Observed TCR beta diversity per million T cells went down as age went up. This fall followed a roughly linear course with age.

Researchers isolated at least 6 million PBMCs per sample. For the second PCR, which ran for about 7 to 11 cycles, a sample-barcoded 5' primer and a J-beta primer mix were used. A 12-random-nucleotide template-switch adaptor tagged each cDNA molecule. In TCRdb, the 5' RACE reads were re-called with MiXCR into one record per CDR3 protein. The profile shows about a million distinct CDR3 sequences, just over 50% of them singletons. The sequenced sample consisted of blood. The sequence was obtained from a woman aged 55-75 years in good health. The chain employs TRBV20-1 and TRBJ2-7; D is unclear. This CDR3 is CSARGGRYEQYF. The CDR3 DNA reads as TGCAGTGCTAGAGGCGGCCGCTACGAGCAGTACTTC.